This T cell receptor beta chain was found in a study of shared clonotypes between healthy human individuals. Caucasian adults residing in Nashville, Tennessee made up all the donors. Approximately 30,000 T cell genomes (approximately 190 ng DNA) went into each sorted-subset replicate. Repertoires were generated with immunoSEQ multiplex PCR, while TCRdb's copy carries only in-frame clones and drops some. The data contain about 2.4 million clones, around nine tenths of them singletons. The germline V and J ends were trimmed by 8 bases and 6 bases, with 12 bases remaining between them. Per the germline V gene, CDR1 is SGHRS and CDR2 is YFSETQ. The CDR3 has 11 residues.

The sample consisted of naive CD4+ T cells sorted from blood. As to subset: CD45RA+ positively selected. This chain links TRBV5-1 with TRBJ2-7, with D possibly matching TRBD1 (5 bases). This receptor was taken from a young man in good health. CDR3 sequence: CASRDGAEQYF. The DNA for the CDR3 is TGCGCCAGTAGGGATGGGGCCGAGCAGTACTTC.